The 4 T cell receptor beta chains in this list originate from one sample, sequenced in a study of T cell repertoires in cytomegalovirus infection. TCRdb redid the calling of the reads with MiXCR, one entry per CDR3 protein. The top ten hold about 2.8% of the sample, which has approximately 750,000 distinct CDR3 sequences, roughly 35% seen once. The material sequenced was PBMCs. The receptor set was obtained from a human donor in good health (CMV status not recorded). Some clones in this sample may be carry-over from other donors' samples.

Remarks on this clonotype: One junction end disagrees with the germline gene, perhaps due to a read error. The genes are TRBV6-1 and TRBJ1-5; TRBD1 is a possible D gene (5 bases). This CDR3 has 15 amino acids. Per the germline V gene, CDR1 is MNHNS and CDR2 is SASEGT. CDR3 in amino acids: CASIEVGPANQPQHF. The CDR3 DNA reads TGTGCCAGCATTGAAGTGGGACCGGCCAATCAGCCCCAGCATTTT.

This rearrangement joins TRBV6-1 to TRBJ2-1, with TRBD1 matching 9 bases. Germline lookup yields CDR1 MNHNS and CDR2 SASEGT. Trimming at V came to 10 bases and at J to 5 bases, leaving 6 bases not matched to a gene. CDR3 length equals 13 residues. This CDR3 is CATRQGGNNEQFF. For the CDR3, the DNA is TGTGCCACCAGACAGGGGGGTAACAATGAGCAGTTCTTC.

The V and J genes are TRBV7-4 and TRBJ1-4; D gene unclear. CDR1 and CDR2 (germline): SGHVT, SQSDAQ. The CDR3 loop spans 13 amino acids. Between the trimmed V and J ends, which lost 7 bases and 6 bases, there was a span of 12 bases. The CDR3 nucleotides are TGTGCCAGCACGGCAGTTCGGGATGAAAAACTGTTTTTT. Translation gives CASTAVRDEKLFF.

V gene TRBV11-2 combines with J gene TRBJ2-7; no firm D call. The germline V gene has CDR1 SGHAT and CDR2 FQNNGV. CDR3 length equals 11 residues. V lost 2 bases and J 5 bases, leaving 4 bases between the germline ends. This CDR3 is CASSLFDEQYF. CDR3 sequence (DNA): TGTGCCAGCAGCTTATTCGACGAGCAGTACTTC.